This is a list of T cell receptor beta chains from one sample in a study of Ad26.COV2.S vaccination and SARS-CoV-2 variants. The repertoire was sequenced with immunoSEQ multiplex PCR; TCRdb's copy has only in-frame clones and lacks some. Among 87,000 or so clones listed, approximately 81% were seen once. The source material was peripheral blood, sampled after recovery from COVID-19. The receptors derive from a human donor who had recovered from COVID-19. The CDR3 runs from the conserved cysteine through the conserved F or W. The order of the fields is J gene, V gene, D gene, clone size, CDR3 protein, CDR3 DNA. A D gene is named only where the DNA matches it firmly. Clone size is shown for a subset of rows, as once, few, many or a class of expanded clone.

>TRBJ1-4|TRBV27|.|.
CASSRGGSIEKLFF
TGTGCCAGCAGCCGCGGGGGTTCCATTGAAAAACTGTTTTTT
>TRBJ2-7|TRBV12-3/TRBV12-4|.|.
CASSLQGSGEQYF
TGTGCCAGCAGTTTACAGGGCTCTGGTGAGCAGTACTTC
>TRBJ2-2|TRBV6-2/TRBV6-3|TRBD2|few
CASSSTVTSGSDTGELFF
TGTGCCAGCAGTTCCACCGTCACTAGCGGGAGTGACACCGGGGAGCTGTTTTTT
>TRBJ2-7|TRBV19|TRBD1|once
CASSTTGTGGYEQYF
TGTGCCAGTAGCACCACCGGGACAGGGGGGTACGAGCAGTACTTC
>TRBJ1-5|TRBV5-8|TRBD1|.
CASSSDGQGDQPQHF
TGTGCCAGCAGCTCGGATGGACAGGGCGATCAGCCCCAGCATTTT
>TRBJ1-5|TRBV3-1/TRBV3-2|TRBD1|.
CASSQGGQNQPQHF
TGTGCCAGCAGCCAAGGGGGACAGAATCAGCCCCAGCATTTT
>TRBJ2-3|TRBV5-4|.|.
CASSFIPTDTQYF
TGTGCCAGCAGCTTTATTCCCACGGATACGCAGTATTTT
>TRBJ2-1|TRBV10-1|.|.
CASSGNRLGIQFF
TGCGCCAGCAGTGGGAATAGACTTGGAATTCAGTTCTTC
>TRBJ2-3|TRBV5-1|TRBD2|.
CASSLALTSGRLNTDTQYF
TGCGCCAGCAGCTTGGCCCTGACTAGCGGGAGGCTAAACACAGATACGCAGTATTTT
>TRBJ2-5|TRBV10-1|TRBD1|.
CATSSRTGGAETQYF
TGCGCCACCAGCAGCCGGACAGGGGGCGCAGAGACCCAGTACTTC
>TRBJ2-5|TRBV6-1|TRBD2|.
CASSEAGTSGRAWETQYF
TGTGCCAGCAGTGAAGCGGGGACTAGCGGGAGGGCCTGGGAGACCCAGTACTTC
>TRBJ2-3|TRBV5-1|TRBD2|.
CASSWGTSGRRDTQYF
TGCGCCAGCAGCTGGGGGACTAGCGGGAGAAGAGATACGCAGTATTTT
>TRBJ2-1|TRBV5-4|.|.
CASRKERSYNEQFF
TGTGCCAGCAGAAAGGAGCGGTCCTACAATGAGCAGTTCTTC
>TRBJ1-6|TRBV28|.|.
CASSSQGYSPLHF
TGTGCCAGCAGTTCCCAGGGCTATTCACCCCTCCACTTT
>TRBJ2-7|TRBV19|TRBD1|.
CASSARQGSVTKSNSYEQYF
TGTGCCAGTAGTGCTCGACAGGGCTCTGTGACCAAATCAAATTCCTACGAGCAGTACTTC
>TRBJ2-7|TRBV27|.|.
CASRSFSEQYF
TGTGCCAGCAGATCCTTCTCCGAGCAGTACTTC
>TRBJ2-7|TRBV27|TRBD1|.
CASSADRGYSYEQYF
TGTGCCAGCAGTGCAGACAGGGGCTACTCCTACGAGCAGTACTTC
>TRBJ2-1|TRBV23-1|.|.
CASSQSSLPSYNEQFF
TGCGCCAGCAGTCAGTCTAGCCTCCCGTCCTACAATGAGCAGTTCTTC
>TRBJ2-7|TRBV28|.|.
CASSPRGKAGYTYEQYF
TGTGCCAGCAGCCCCAGAGGAAAGGCCGGCTACACCTACGAGCAGTACTTC
>TRBJ1-2|TRBV6-2/TRBV6-3|.|.
CASSYNEVNGGYGYTF
TGTGCCAGCAGTTACAATGAGGTTAATGGAGGCTATGGCTACACCTTC
>TRBJ1-1|TRBV10-3|.|.
CAISETGNTEAFF
TGTGCCATCAGCGAGACAGGGAACACTGAAGCTTTCTTT
>TRBJ1-3|TRBV9|.|.
CASSVAASSGNTIYF
TGTGCCAGCAGCGTAGCAGCAAGCTCTGGAAACACCATATATTTT
>TRBJ2-3|TRBV4-3|TRBD1|.
CASSQLNRGVADTQYF
TGCGCCAGCAGCCAACTGAACAGGGGAGTGGCAGATACGCAGTATTTT
>TRBJ2-6|TRBV12-5|TRBD2|few
CASGGRGSGANVLTF
TGTGCTAGTGGAGGGAGGGGCTCTGGGGCCAACGTCCTGACTTTC
>TRBJ2-3|TRBV7-2|.|.
CASSSSRAGADTQYF
TGTGCCAGCAGCTCCTCCCGAGCGGGCGCAGATACGCAGTATTTT
>TRBJ2-1|TRBV5-8|TRBD1|.
CASSYPAPGQGMDEQFF
TGTGCCAGCAGTTATCCTGCTCCGGGACAGGGTATGGATGAGCAGTTCTTC
>TRBJ2-7|TRBV4-1|.|once
CASSQGGSTYEQYF
TGCGCCAGCAGCCAAGGGGGCAGCACCTACGAGCAGTACTTC
>TRBJ2-7|TRBV15|.|.
CATSREDEQYF
TGTGCCACCAGCAGGGAGGACGAGCAGTACTTC
>TRBJ2-1|TRBV5-1|.|.
CASRQGRGYNEQFF
TGCGCCAGCAGGCAGGGGCGCGGATACAATGAGCAGTTCTTC
>TRBJ2-7|TRBV4-1|TRBD1|.
CASSQGSPGTGGMYEQYF
TGCGCCAGCAGCCAAGGGTCTCCCGGGACAGGGGGCATGTACGAGCAGTACTTC
>TRBJ2-7|TRBV9|.|.
CASSGGAGEQYF
TGTGCCAGCAGCGGGGGGGCAGGCGAGCAGTACTTC